A selection of T cell receptor beta chains follows, all from one sample in a study of Ad26.COV2.S vaccination and SARS-CoV-2 variants. Libraries were prepared by immunoSEQ multiplex PCR; TCRdb keeps only in-frame clonotypes and omits some of them. The table lists roughly 350,000 clones, 75% to 90% of them singletons. The sample in question was peripheral blood, obtained in a trial of Ad26.COV2.S vaccine versus placebo. These receptors were collected from a person aged 18-65 years who received the Ad26.COV2.S COVID-19 vaccine or a placebo. Each CDR3 is given with its conserved first and last residue. Each record gives: CDR3 length, clone size, J gene, D gene, V gene, CDR3 protein, CDR3 DNA. A D gene is named only where the DNA matches it firmly. A clone size is listed for some rows: how often the clone was seen (once, few, many), or a class if it is expanded.

cdr3_length: 15; clone_size: NA; j_call: TRBJ2-3; d_call: NA; v_call: TRBV30; cdr3_aa: CAWSKGVGGTDTQYF; cdr3_nt: TGTGCCTGGAGCAAGGGGGTAGGGGGCACAGATACGCAGTATTTT
cdr3_length: 13; clone_size: NA; j_call: TRBJ2-1; d_call: NA; v_call: TRBV10-3; cdr3_aa: CAISENPRREQFF; cdr3_nt: TGTGCCATCAGTGAGAACCCACGGCGTGAGCAGTTCTTC
cdr3_length: 15; clone_size: NA; j_call: TRBJ1-1; d_call: TRBD1; v_call: TRBV7-2; cdr3_aa: CASSSGQGSATEAFF; cdr3_nt: TGTGCCAGCAGCTCAGGACAGGGGTCGGCCACTGAAGCTTTCTTT
cdr3_length: 14; clone_size: NA; j_call: TRBJ1-2; d_call: NA; v_call: TRBV30; cdr3_aa: CAWSVLVICYGYTF; cdr3_nt: TGTGCCTGGAGTGTGCTTGTGATCTGTTATGGCTACACCTTC
cdr3_length: 15; clone_size: once; j_call: TRBJ2-7; d_call: NA; v_call: TRBV6-1; cdr3_aa: CASSEGLDSSYEQYF; cdr3_nt: TGTGCCAGCAGTGAAGGCTTGGACAGTTCCTACGAGCAGTACTTC
cdr3_length: 17; clone_size: once; j_call: TRBJ2-5; d_call: NA; v_call: TRBV5-1; cdr3_aa: CASSLIPPGTGKETQYF; cdr3_nt: TGCGCCAGCAGCTTGATCCCCCCCGGGACTGGAAAAGAGACCCAGTACTTC
cdr3_length: 16; clone_size: NA; j_call: TRBJ2-2; d_call: NA; v_call: TRBV7-9; cdr3_aa: CASTLAGGGYTGELFF; cdr3_nt: TGTGCCAGCACCCTCGCAGGGGGGGGTTATACCGGGGAGCTGTTTTTT
cdr3_length: 15; clone_size: NA; j_call: TRBJ1-5; d_call: TRBD1; v_call: TRBV27; cdr3_aa: CASSRQGKGNQPQHF; cdr3_nt: TGTGCCAGCAGCCGACAGGGGAAGGGCAATCAGCCCCAGCATTTT
cdr3_length: 14; clone_size: NA; j_call: TRBJ2-1; d_call: NA; v_call: TRBV24-1; cdr3_aa: CATSDGSSYNEQFF; cdr3_nt: TGTGCCACCAGTGATGGGTCCTCCTACAATGAGCAGTTCTTC
cdr3_length: 17; clone_size: NA; j_call: TRBJ2-2; d_call: TRBD2; v_call: TRBV7-2; cdr3_aa: CASSLVSSGGAGGELFF; cdr3_nt: TGTGCCAGCAGCTTAGTGTCTAGCGGGGGGGCTGGCGGGGAGCTGTTTTTT
cdr3_length: 15; clone_size: NA; j_call: TRBJ2-1; d_call: NA; v_call: TRBV19; cdr3_aa: CASSISSQALNEQFF; cdr3_nt: TGTGCCAGTAGTATATCGAGCCAGGCCCTCAATGAGCAGTTCTTC
cdr3_length: 17; clone_size: few; j_call: TRBJ2-5; d_call: TRBD1; v_call: TRBV28; cdr3_aa: CASSPEKGQGKRETQYF; cdr3_nt: TGTGCCAGCAGTCCAGAAAAGGGACAGGGAAAGCGGGAGACCCAGTACTTC
cdr3_length: 17; clone_size: NA; j_call: TRBJ1-4; d_call: NA; v_call: TRBV4-3; cdr3_aa: CASSQDWGFATNEKLFF; cdr3_nt: TGCGCCAGCAGCCAAGATTGGGGGTTTGCAACTAATGAAAAACTGTTTTTT
cdr3_length: 11; clone_size: few; j_call: TRBJ2-2; d_call: NA; v_call: TRBV9; cdr3_aa: CASSNTGELFF; cdr3_nt: TGTGCCAGCAGCAACACCGGGGAGCTGTTTTTT
cdr3_length: 15; clone_size: NA; j_call: TRBJ1-2; d_call: NA; v_call: TRBV18; cdr3_aa: CASSQGGTTNYGYTF; cdr3_nt: TGTGCCAGCTCACAAGGAGGGACCACTAACTATGGCTACACCTTC
cdr3_length: 15; clone_size: NA; j_call: TRBJ1-2; d_call: TRBD1; v_call: TRBV7-2; cdr3_aa: CASSLARQGALGYTF; cdr3_nt: TGTGCCAGCAGCTTAGCGCGACAGGGGGCGCTTGGCTACACCTTC
cdr3_length: 14; clone_size: NA; j_call: TRBJ2-3; d_call: NA; v_call: TRBV7-8; cdr3_aa: CASSLTTRTDTQYF; cdr3_nt: TGTGCCAGCAGCTTAACTACTCGCACAGATACGCAGTATTTT
cdr3_length: 12; clone_size: NA; j_call: TRBJ2-5; d_call: NA; v_call: TRBV28; cdr3_aa: CASGGGLETQYF; cdr3_nt: TGTGCCAGCGGGGGGGGGCTTGAGACCCAGTACTTC
cdr3_length: 13; clone_size: NA; j_call: TRBJ2-3; d_call: TRBD1; v_call: TRBV9; cdr3_aa: CASSLDRGDTQYF; cdr3_nt: TGTGCCAGCAGCTTAGACAGGGGTGATACGCAGTATTTT
cdr3_length: 15; clone_size: few; j_call: TRBJ1-6; d_call: NA; v_call: TRBV2; cdr3_aa: CASSEDRPYNSPLHF; cdr3_nt: TGTGCCAGCAGTGAAGACAGGCCCTATAATTCACCCCTCCACTTT
cdr3_length: 14; clone_size: NA; j_call: TRBJ1-4; d_call: NA; v_call: TRBV25-1; cdr3_aa: CASSDRAGNEKLFF; cdr3_nt: TGTGCCAGCAGTGACAGGGCTGGTAATGAAAAACTGTTTTTT
cdr3_length: 13; clone_size: NA; j_call: TRBJ1-4; d_call: NA; v_call: TRBV19; cdr3_aa: CASTTGPNEKLFF; cdr3_nt: TGTGCCAGTACCACGGGCCCTAATGAAAAACTGTTTTTT
cdr3_length: 14; clone_size: once; j_call: TRBJ2-7; d_call: NA; v_call: TRBV6-1; cdr3_aa: CASSERDGSYEQYF; cdr3_nt: TGTGCCAGCAGTGAACGGGACGGATCCTACGAGCAGTACTTC
cdr3_length: 14; clone_size: NA; j_call: TRBJ2-7; d_call: TRBD1; v_call: TRBV28; cdr3_aa: CASDTLGQGYEQYF; cdr3_nt: TGTGCCAGCGATACACTGGGACAGGGTTACGAGCAGTACTTC
cdr3_length: 13; clone_size: NA; j_call: TRBJ1-5; d_call: NA; v_call: TRBV7-2; cdr3_aa: CASSLVAGPPPHF; cdr3_nt: TGTGCCAGCAGCTTAGTAGCTGGCCCGCCCCCGCATTTT
cdr3_length: 15; clone_size: NA; j_call: TRBJ2-2; d_call: NA; v_call: TRBV19; cdr3_aa: CASSVGLTNTGELFF; cdr3_nt: TGTGCCAGTAGTGTGGGCCTAACGAACACCGGGGAGCTGTTTTTT
cdr3_length: 14; clone_size: NA; j_call: TRBJ1-1; d_call: NA; v_call: TRBV20-1; cdr3_aa: CSASLRGVNTEAFF; cdr3_nt: TGCAGTGCTAGTTTAAGAGGGGTCAATACTGAAGCTTTCTTT
cdr3_length: 15; clone_size: NA; j_call: TRBJ1-1; d_call: NA; v_call: TRBV4-1; cdr3_aa: CASSRPTRMNTEAFF; cdr3_nt: TGCGCCAGCAGCCGACCGACACGGATGAACACTGAAGCTTTCTTT
cdr3_length: 16; clone_size: few; j_call: TRBJ2-7; d_call: TRBD1; v_call: TRBV7-7; cdr3_aa: CASSTIGTGGSYEQYF; cdr3_nt: TGTGCCAGCAGCACAATCGGGACAGGGGGCTCCTACGAGCAGTACTTC
cdr3_length: 15; clone_size: NA; j_call: TRBJ1-1; d_call: TRBD1; v_call: TRBV18; cdr3_aa: CASSPPTGGVSEAFF; cdr3_nt: TGTGCCAGCTCACCACCTACAGGGGGGGTCTCTGAAGCTTTCTTT
cdr3_length: 16; clone_size: NA; j_call: TRBJ2-3; d_call: TRBD2; v_call: TRBV2; cdr3_aa: CASSDVWRESPDTQYF; cdr3_nt: TGTGCCAGCAGTGATGTGTGGCGGGAGTCTCCAGATACGCAGTATTTT
cdr3_length: 15; clone_size: NA; j_call: TRBJ2-7; d_call: NA; v_call: TRBV5-4; cdr3_aa: CASSSPRAASYEQYF; cdr3_nt: TGTGCCAGCAGCTCCCCCAGGGCCGCCTCCTACGAGCAGTACTTC
cdr3_length: 14; clone_size: NA; j_call: TRBJ1-5; d_call: NA; v_call: TRBV6-2/TRBV6-3; cdr3_aa: CASSYGVVNQPQHF; cdr3_nt: TGTGCCAGCAGTTACGGGGTGGTGAATCAGCCCCAGCATTTT
cdr3_length: 12; clone_size: NA; j_call: TRBJ2-7; d_call: NA; v_call: TRBV2; cdr3_aa: CASSEAPYEQYF; cdr3_nt: TGTGCCAGCAGTGAAGCGCCGTACGAGCAGTACTTC
cdr3_length: 13; clone_size: NA; j_call: TRBJ1-1; d_call: NA; v_call: TRBV12-3/TRBV12-4; cdr3_aa: CASTLRENTEAFF; cdr3_nt: TGTGCCAGCACCCTCAGGGAGAACACTGAAGCTTTCTTT
cdr3_length: 11; clone_size: NA; j_call: TRBJ2-7; d_call: NA; v_call: TRBV28; cdr3_aa: CALTGTYEQYF; cdr3_nt: TGTGCCCTCACGGGGACCTACGAGCAGTACTTC
cdr3_length: 15; clone_size: NA; j_call: TRBJ1-1; d_call: NA; v_call: TRBV18; cdr3_aa: CASSPGGDRNTEAFF; cdr3_nt: TGTGCCAGCTCACCGGGGGGGGATCGGAACACTGAAGCTTTCTTT
cdr3_length: 14; clone_size: few; j_call: TRBJ2-7; d_call: TRBD2; v_call: TRBV27; cdr3_aa: CASSQLREVHEQYF; cdr3_nt: TGTGCCAGCAGTCAACTCCGGGAGGTCCACGAGCAGTACTTC
cdr3_length: 13; clone_size: NA; j_call: TRBJ2-5; d_call: NA; v_call: TRBV6-5; cdr3_aa: CASSRTVKETQYF; cdr3_nt: TGTGCCAGCAGCCGGACAGTGAAAGAGACCCAGTACTTC
cdr3_length: 14; clone_size: NA; j_call: TRBJ2-5; d_call: TRBD2; v_call: TRBV7-2; cdr3_aa: CASSSSGRTETQYF; cdr3_nt: TGTGCCAGCAGCTCTAGCGGGAGGACGGAGACCCAGTACTTC
cdr3_length: 15; clone_size: NA; j_call: TRBJ2-5; d_call: NA; v_call: TRBV7-2; cdr3_aa: CASSLEGGSGETQYF; cdr3_nt: TGTGCCAGCAGCTTAGAAGGTGGGTCAGGGGAGACCCAGTACTTC
cdr3_length: 15; clone_size: NA; j_call: TRBJ1-3; d_call: TRBD1; v_call: TRBV6-5; cdr3_aa: CASGLDRETGNTIYF; cdr3_nt: TGTGCCAGCGGGCTAGACAGGGAAACTGGAAACACCATATATTTT
cdr3_length: 16; clone_size: NA; j_call: TRBJ2-7; d_call: TRBD1; v_call: TRBV11-3; cdr3_aa: CASSLGRRDSLAEQYF; cdr3_nt: TGTGCCAGCAGCTTAGGCAGACGGGACAGCCTCGCCGAGCAGTACTTC
cdr3_length: 15; clone_size: NA; j_call: TRBJ2-2; d_call: TRBD1; v_call: TRBV6-2/TRBV6-3; cdr3_aa: CASSYQGADTGELFF; cdr3_nt: TGTGCCAGCAGTTACCAGGGGGCGGACACCGGGGAGCTGTTTTTT
cdr3_length: 15; clone_size: NA; j_call: TRBJ2-1; d_call: TRBD2; v_call: TRBV18; cdr3_aa: CASSPWGGPYNEQFF; cdr3_nt: TGTGCCAGCTCACCCTGGGGGGGACCCTACAATGAGCAGTTCTTC
cdr3_length: 16; clone_size: NA; j_call: TRBJ1-4; d_call: NA; v_call: TRBV5-5; cdr3_aa: CASSLGYRVSSEKLFF; cdr3_nt: TGTGCCAGCAGCTTGGGGTACAGGGTTTCGAGTGAAAAACTGTTTTTT
cdr3_length: 14; clone_size: NA; j_call: TRBJ2-2; d_call: NA; v_call: TRBV6-1; cdr3_aa: CASSPPPLAGELFF; cdr3_nt: TGTGCCAGCAGCCCCCCACCCCTCGCAGGGGAGCTGTTTTTT
cdr3_length: 13; clone_size: NA; j_call: TRBJ2-1; d_call: NA; v_call: TRBV7-9; cdr3_aa: CASSLAQGNEQFF; cdr3_nt: TGTGCCAGCAGCTTAGCGCAGGGCAATGAGCAGTTCTTC
cdr3_length: 15; clone_size: NA; j_call: TRBJ1-5; d_call: NA; v_call: TRBV2; cdr3_aa: CASSKTDSSNQPQHF; cdr3_nt: TGTGCCAGCAGTAAAACTGACAGTAGCAATCAGCCCCAGCATTTT